This T cell receptor beta chain was captured in a study of CD8 T cells in Susac syndrome. RNA was extracted with the RNeasy kit, and a quantity of about 0.45 to 1 ug was reverse transcribed using random hexamers. The amplification used immunoSEQ multiplex PCR on TCR beta CDR3; it spanned 54 Vbeta and 13 Jbeta. TCRdb called the immunoSEQ multiplex PCR reads again in MiXCR, with one record for every CDR3 protein. The sample consists of more than 250,000 distinct CDR3 sequences, about 92% of them appearing once. Peripheral blood CD8+ and CD4+ T cells were profiled by TCR beta sequencing. The patients serving as multiple sclerosis controls were treatment-naive. They had stable or active relapsing-remitting disease and fulfilled revised McDonald criteria. The CD8+ and CD4+ T cells were isolated magnetically using a negative isolation approach, whereas the TEMRA cells were enriched by FACS. The CDR3 extends over 13 amino acids. Germline CDR1 reads SQVTM; CDR2 reads ANQGSEA. V lost 2 bases, J lost 4 bases, and 9 bases lay in between.

The TCR sequence derives from a human donor with multiple sclerosis. The chain links TRBV29-1 to TRBJ1-3; D is ambiguous. Input material: CD4+ T cells from PBMCs. In DNA, the CDR3 is TGCAGCGTTGAACTCGTTGCCGGAAACACCATATATTTT. It codes for CSVELVAGNTIYF.